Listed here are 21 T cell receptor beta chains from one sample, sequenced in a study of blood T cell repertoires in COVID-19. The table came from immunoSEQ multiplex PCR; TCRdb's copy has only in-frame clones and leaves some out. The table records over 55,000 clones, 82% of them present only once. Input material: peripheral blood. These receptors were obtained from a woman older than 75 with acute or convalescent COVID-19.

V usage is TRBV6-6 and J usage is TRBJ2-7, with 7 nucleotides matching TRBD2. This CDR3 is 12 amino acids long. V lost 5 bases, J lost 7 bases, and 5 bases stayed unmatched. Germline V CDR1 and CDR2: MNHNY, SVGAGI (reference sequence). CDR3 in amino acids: CASSQTSTEQYF. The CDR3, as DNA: TGTGCCAGCAGTCAGACTAGCACGGAGCAGTACTTC.

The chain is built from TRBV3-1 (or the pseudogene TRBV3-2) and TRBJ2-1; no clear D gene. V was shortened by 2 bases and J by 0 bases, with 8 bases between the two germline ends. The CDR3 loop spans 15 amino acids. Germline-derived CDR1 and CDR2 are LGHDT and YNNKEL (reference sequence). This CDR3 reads CASSQSPSSYNEQFF. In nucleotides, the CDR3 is TGTGCCAGCAGCCAAAGTCCGAGCTCCTACAATGAGCAGTTCTTC.

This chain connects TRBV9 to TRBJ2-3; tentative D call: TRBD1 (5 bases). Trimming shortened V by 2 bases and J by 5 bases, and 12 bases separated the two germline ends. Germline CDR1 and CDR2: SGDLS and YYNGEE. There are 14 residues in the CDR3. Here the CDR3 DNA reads TGTGCCAGCAGCGTCACAGGATGGGGAGATACGCAGTATTTT. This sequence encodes CASSVTGWGDTQYF.

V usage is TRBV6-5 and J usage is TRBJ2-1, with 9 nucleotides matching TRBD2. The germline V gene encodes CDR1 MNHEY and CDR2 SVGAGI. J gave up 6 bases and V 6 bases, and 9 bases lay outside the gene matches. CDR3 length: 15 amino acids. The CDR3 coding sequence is TGTGCCAGCAGCCGGACCGGGACTAGCTCCAATGAGCAGTTCTTC. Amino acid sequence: CASSRTGTSSNEQFF.

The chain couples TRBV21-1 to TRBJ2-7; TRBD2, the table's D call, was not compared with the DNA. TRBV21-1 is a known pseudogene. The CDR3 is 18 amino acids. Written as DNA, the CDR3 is TGTGCCAGCAGCAAAGCCGGGACTAGCGGGGACTTTCCATACGAGCAGTACTTC. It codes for CASSKAGTSGDFPYEQYF.

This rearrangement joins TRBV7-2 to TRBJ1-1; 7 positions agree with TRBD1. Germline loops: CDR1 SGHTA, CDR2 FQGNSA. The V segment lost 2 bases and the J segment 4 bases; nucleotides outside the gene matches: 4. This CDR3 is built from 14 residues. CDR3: CASSLHRGGTEAFF. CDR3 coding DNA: TGTGCCAGCAGCTTACACAGGGGTGGCACTGAAGCTTTCTTT.

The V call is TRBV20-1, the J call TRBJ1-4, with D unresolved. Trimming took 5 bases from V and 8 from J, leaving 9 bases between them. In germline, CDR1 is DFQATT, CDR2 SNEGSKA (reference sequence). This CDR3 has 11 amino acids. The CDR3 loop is CSAPEREKLFF. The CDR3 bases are TGCAGTGCTCCGGAGCGGGAAAAACTGTTTTTT.

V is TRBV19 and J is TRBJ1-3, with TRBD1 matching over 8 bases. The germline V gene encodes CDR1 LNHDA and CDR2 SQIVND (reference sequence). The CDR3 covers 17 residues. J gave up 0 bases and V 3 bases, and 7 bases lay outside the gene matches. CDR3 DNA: TGTGCCAGTAGTATTCCGGGACAGGCGTTCTCTGGAAACACCATATATTTT. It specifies CASSIPGQAFSGNTIYF.

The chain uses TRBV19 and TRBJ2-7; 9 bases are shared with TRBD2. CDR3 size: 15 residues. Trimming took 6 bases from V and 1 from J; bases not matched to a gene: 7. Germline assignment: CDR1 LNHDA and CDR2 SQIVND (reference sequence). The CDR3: CASSRSGRGSYEQYF. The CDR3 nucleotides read TGTGCCAGTAGCCGTAGCGGGAGAGGGTCCTACGAGCAGTACTTC.

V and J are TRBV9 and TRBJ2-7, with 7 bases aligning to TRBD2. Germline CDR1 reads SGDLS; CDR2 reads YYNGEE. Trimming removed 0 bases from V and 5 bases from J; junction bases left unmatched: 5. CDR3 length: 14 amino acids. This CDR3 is CASSVAGGSNEQYF. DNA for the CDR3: TGTGCCAGCAGCGTAGCCGGGGGGTCGAACGAGCAGTACTTC.

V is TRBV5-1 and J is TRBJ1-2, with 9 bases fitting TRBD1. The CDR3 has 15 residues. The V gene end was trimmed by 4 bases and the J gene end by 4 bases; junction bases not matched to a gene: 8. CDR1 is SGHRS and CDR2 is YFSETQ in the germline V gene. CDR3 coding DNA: TGCGCCAGCAGCCCGAGAACAGGGGGCCCCTATGGCTACACCTTC. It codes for CASSPRTGGPYGYTF.

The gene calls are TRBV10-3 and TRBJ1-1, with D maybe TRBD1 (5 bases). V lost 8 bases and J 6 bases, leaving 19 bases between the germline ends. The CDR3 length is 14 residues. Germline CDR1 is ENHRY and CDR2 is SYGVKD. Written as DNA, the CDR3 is TGTGCCATCTGGGGTGGGGCGCGAAGGGCTGAAGCTTTCTTT. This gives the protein CAIWGGARRAEAFF.

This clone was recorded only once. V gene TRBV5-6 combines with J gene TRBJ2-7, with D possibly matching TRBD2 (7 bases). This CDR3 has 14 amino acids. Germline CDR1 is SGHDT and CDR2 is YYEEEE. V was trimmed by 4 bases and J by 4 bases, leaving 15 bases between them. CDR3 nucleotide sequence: TGTGCCAGCAGCCCCACAGGGAGGGGTTACGAGCAGTACTTC. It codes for CASSPTGRGYEQYF.

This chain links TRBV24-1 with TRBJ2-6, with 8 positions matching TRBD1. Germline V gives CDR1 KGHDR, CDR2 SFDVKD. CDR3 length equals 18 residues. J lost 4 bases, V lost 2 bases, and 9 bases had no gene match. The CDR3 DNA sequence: TGTGCCACCAGTGATTCGACAGGGGACCCCAGGGGGGCCAACGTCCTGACTTTC. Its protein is CATSDSTGDPRGANVLTF.

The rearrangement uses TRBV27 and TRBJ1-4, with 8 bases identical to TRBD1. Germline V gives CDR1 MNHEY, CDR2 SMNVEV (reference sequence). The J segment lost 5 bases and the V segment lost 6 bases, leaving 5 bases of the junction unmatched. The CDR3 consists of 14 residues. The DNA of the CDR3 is TGTGCCAGCAGCGTTACAGGGGGGAATGAAAAACTGTTTTTT. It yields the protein CASSVTGGNEKLFF. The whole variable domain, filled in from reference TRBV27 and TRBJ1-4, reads EAQVTQNPRYLITVTGKKLTVTCSQNMNHEYMSWYRQDPGLGLRQIYYSMNVEVTDKGDVPEGYKVSRKEKRNFPLILESPSPNQTSLYFCASSVTGGNEKLFFGSGTQLSVL.

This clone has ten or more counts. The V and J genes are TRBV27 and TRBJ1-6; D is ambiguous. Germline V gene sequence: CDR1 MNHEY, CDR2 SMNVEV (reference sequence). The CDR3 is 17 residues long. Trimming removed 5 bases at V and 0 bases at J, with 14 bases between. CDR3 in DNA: TGTGCCAGCAGTCCACCCCGGAGGAGCTCCTATAATTCACCCCTCCACTTT. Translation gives CASSPPRRSSYNSPLHF.

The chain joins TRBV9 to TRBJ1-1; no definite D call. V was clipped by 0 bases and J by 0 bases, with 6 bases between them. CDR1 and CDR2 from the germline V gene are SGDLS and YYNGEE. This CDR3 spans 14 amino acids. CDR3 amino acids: CASSVDLVNTEAFF. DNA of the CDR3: TGTGCCAGCAGCGTAGATCTTGTGAACACTGAAGCTTTCTTT. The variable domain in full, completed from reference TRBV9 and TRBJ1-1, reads DSGVTQTPKHLITATGQRVTLRCSPRSGDLSVYWYQQSLDQGLQFLIQYYNGEERAKGNILERFSAQQFPDLHSELNLSSLELGDSALYFCASSVDLVNTEAFFGQGTRLTVV.

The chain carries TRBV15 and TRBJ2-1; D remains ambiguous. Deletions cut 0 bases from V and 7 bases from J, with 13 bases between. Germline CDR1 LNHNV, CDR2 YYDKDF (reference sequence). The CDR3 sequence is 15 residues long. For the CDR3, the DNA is TGTGCCACCAGCAGAGATGAAGCGATTTTGAATGAGCAGTTCTTC. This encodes CATSRDEAILNEQFF.

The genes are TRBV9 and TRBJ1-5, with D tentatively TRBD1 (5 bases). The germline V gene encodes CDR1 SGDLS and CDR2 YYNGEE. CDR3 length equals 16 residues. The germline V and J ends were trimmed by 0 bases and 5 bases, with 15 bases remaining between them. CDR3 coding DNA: TGTGCCAGCAGCGTAGGACTCTCAGGGTCTGATCAGCCCCAGCATTTT. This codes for CASSVGLSGSDQPQHF.

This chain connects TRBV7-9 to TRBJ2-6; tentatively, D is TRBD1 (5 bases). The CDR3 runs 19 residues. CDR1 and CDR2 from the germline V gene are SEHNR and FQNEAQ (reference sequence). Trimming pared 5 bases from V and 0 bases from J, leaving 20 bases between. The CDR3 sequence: CASSLTKGLTVSGANVLTF. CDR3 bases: TGTGCCAGCAGCCTCACGAAGGGGTTGACAGTCTCTGGGGCCAACGTCCTGACTTTC.

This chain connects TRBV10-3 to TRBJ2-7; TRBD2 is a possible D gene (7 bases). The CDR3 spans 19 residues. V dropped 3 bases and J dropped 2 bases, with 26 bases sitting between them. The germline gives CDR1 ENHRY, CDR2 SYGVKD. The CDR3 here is CAISEISMPRTGGPYEQYF. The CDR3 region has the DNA TGTGCCATCAGTGAAATATCAATGCCCCGTACCGGGGGGCCCTACGAGCAGTACTTC.